The clone carrying this T cell receptor (beta chain) has just a few counts. Antigen specificity is unknown. A second PCR of 7 to 11 cycles used a sample-barcoded 5' primer and a J-beta primer mix. With 12 random nucleotides, a template-switch adaptor tagged each individual cDNA molecule. TCRdb independently ran MiXCR on the 5' RACE reads; one entry per CDR3 protein. The sample lists over 1,500,000 distinct CDR3 sequences, 49% occurring once. The germline CDR1 and CDR2 sequences are SNHLY and FYNNEI. The CDR3 covers 13 residues. The V end was cut by 7 bases, the J end by 4 bases, with 13 bases between. These data belong to a study of blood T cells in healthy people across ages. Study results and limitations: It was not known whether donors were CMV positive (a possible confounder of expanded clonotype changes). Greater diversity and more naive CD4+ cells were seen in long-lived donors than in aged donors.

This TCR was recovered from a woman aged 40 to 55 in good health. The sequenced material came from blood. This chain uses TRBV2 with TRBJ1-2; D not certain. The CDR3, as DNA: TGTGCCAGCATTCGCGGCCAGGCCTATGGCTACACCTTC. Encoded protein: CASIRGQAYGYTF.